The source of this T cell receptor beta chain is a study of metastatic and nonmetastatic thyroid tumors. The wider study: Peripheral blood and tumor or nodule samples from malignant and benign thyroid patients were compared.

The V and J ends lost 0 bases and 10 bases respectively, with 17 bases between them. Germline CDR1 is SGDLS and CDR2 is YYNGEE. This CDR3 comprises 15 residues. From the PCR reads, TCRdb re-called clones with MiXCR. The repertoire holds about 15,000 clones, 25% to 30% seen once, with roughly 12% in the top ten. None of the patients had undergone any treatment ahead of thyroid surgery. This clone was seen at least ten times. The antigen is undetermined. Study results and limitations: A significant increase in TCR beta diversity was reportedly seen in malignant thyroid tumors relative to benign nodules, in blood and tumor.

Specimen: tumor tissue. The chain combines TRBV9 with TRBJ1-5; possibly TRBD1 for D (5 bases). The source of this sequence is a male donor with papillary thyroid cancer or a benign thyroid nodule (not recorded which). Some clones in this sample may be carry-over from other donors' samples. CDR3 sequence: CASSVVGEGITPQHF. Written as DNA, the CDR3 is TGTGCCAGCAGCGTAGTAGGGGAAGGCATCACACCCCAGCATTTT.